What follows are 14 T cell receptor beta chains derived from one specimen sequenced in a study of blood T cell repertoires in COVID-19. Measured with immunoSEQ multiplex PCR; TCRdb has only the in-frame clones, and not every one. This table holds 150,000 to 250,000 clones, about 85% found once. The sequencing input was peripheral blood. The receptors shown here come from a woman between 35 and 50 years old with COVID-19, enrolled during active disease.

The chain couples TRBV7-2 to TRBJ2-5; TRBD2 matches at 10 bases. The germline gives CDR1 SGHTA, CDR2 FQGNSA. The V and J ends lost 6 bases and 7 bases, in that order; junction bases with no gene match: 11. This CDR3 spans 15 amino acids. The CDR3 nucleotides are TGTGCCAGCAGATCTAGCGGGGGCCCCCAGGGGACCCAGTACTTC. Encoded protein: CASRSSGGPQGTQYF.

The gene calls are TRBV28 and TRBJ2-7; D is perhaps TRBD1 (6 bases). This CDR3 has 15 residues. Trimming stripped 3 bases from V and 5 bases from J, with 17 bases between. Germline CDR1 reads MDHEN; CDR2 reads SYDVKM. The CDR3 DNA is TGTGCCAGCAGTTTTGGGGGCAGAGGGGATAACGAGCAGTACTTC. Protein sequence: CASSFGGRGDNEQYF. The complete variable domain, with remaining parts taken from reference TRBV28 and TRBJ2-7, reads DVKVTQSSRYLVKRTGEKVFLECVQDMDHENMFWYRQDPGLGLRLIYFSYDVKMKEKGDIPEGYSVSREKKERFSLILESASTNQTSMYLCASSFGGRGDNEQYFGPGTRLTVT.

About this clone: A read error is possible here, since a much larger clone lies one base away. This chain joins TRBV11-2 and TRBJ1-2, with 7 bases matching TRBD1. J gave up 2 bases and V 5 bases, and 2 bases lay outside the gene matches. Germline V gene lookup returns CDR1 SGHAT and CDR2 FQNNGV. CDR3 length: 13 amino acids. Here the CDR3 reads CASSPGQNYGYTF. In DNA, the CDR3 is TGTGCCAGCAGCCCGGGACAGAACTATGGCTACACCTTC. Full variable domain (outside the CDR3, taken from reference TRBV11-2 and TRBJ1-2): EAGVAQSPRYKIIEKRQSVAFWCNPISGHATLYWYQQILGQGPKLLIQFQNNGVVDDSQLPKDRFSAERLKGVDSTLKIQPAKLEDSAVYLCASSPGQNYGYTFGSGTRLTVV.

The chain carries TRBV7-2 and TRBJ2-5; perhaps TRBD2 as D (6 bases). The CDR3 totals 14 residues. CDR1 is SGHTA and CDR2 is FQGNSA in the germline V gene. Trimming shortened V by 1 base and J by 5 bases, and 11 bases separated the two germline ends. The CDR3 bases are TGTGCCAGCAGCTTAGGTGGGGGGTTGGAGACCCAGTACTTC. It translates to CASSLGGGLETQYF. Filled out from reference TRBV7-2 and TRBJ2-5, the complete variable domain reads GAGVSQSPSNKVTEKGKDVELRCDPISGHTALYWYRQSLGQGLEFLIYFQGNSAPDKSGLPSDRFSAERTGGSVSTLTIQRTQQEDSAVYLCASSLGGGLETQYFGPGTRLLVL.

The chain employs TRBV6-2 or TRBV6-3 and TRBJ1-1; 8 nucleotides match TRBD1. V dropped 2 bases and J dropped 4; count of bases not matched to a gene: 9. Germline V gene data show CDR1 as MNHEY and CDR2 as SVGEGT. The CDR3 totals 16 residues. The CDR3 region is CASSYLQDRAGTEAFF. In nucleotides, the CDR3 is TGTGCCAGCAGTTACCTTCAGGACAGGGCTGGCACTGAAGCTTTCTTT.

The V gene is TRBV7-2, the J gene TRBJ1-5; weak D call: TRBD1 (6 bases). Germline lookup yields CDR1 SGHTA and CDR2 FQGNSA. CDR3 size: 14 residues. V was cut by 3 bases and J by 6 bases, with 12 bases left in between. CDR3 coding DNA: TGTGCCAGCAGCTTTGGGGGGGCAGGTCAGCCCCAGCATTTT. It codes for CASSFGGAGQPQHF.

The chain recombines TRBV11-2 with TRBJ1-2, with D uncertain. With 3 bases removed from V and 11 bases from J, the gap between germline ends came to 16 bases. CDR1 and CDR2 from the germline V gene are SGHAT and FQNNGV. The CDR3 covers 13 residues. CDR3: CASSLRSAAGYTF. DNA for the CDR3: TGTGCCAGCAGCTTGAGGTCGGCCGCCGGGTACACCTTC.

This chain connects TRBV3-1 (or the pseudogene TRBV3-2) to TRBJ2-7, with D tentatively TRBD2 (7 bases). This CDR3 has 16 residues. Germline V gene sequence: CDR1 LGHDT, CDR2 YNNKEL (reference sequence). V lost 0 bases and J lost 9, with 21 bases in between. CDR3 nucleotide sequence: TGTGCCAGCAGCCAAGAACCGGGGGGCGTTCGCGGCGGGCAGTACTTC. Amino acid sequence: CASSQEPGGVRGGQYF.

The gene calls are TRBV19 and TRBJ2-7, with 9 bases lining up with TRBD1. The CDR3 is 16 amino acids. Germline assignment: CDR1 LNHDA and CDR2 SQIVND (reference sequence). The V and J ends lost 5 bases and 0 bases, in that order; junction bases with no gene match: 8. The DNA of the CDR3 is TGTGCCAGTAGTGAGGGACAGGGCCGGAGCTCCTACGAGCAGTACTTC. Translated, it gives CASSEGQGRSSYEQYF.

J is TRBJ2-7 and V is TRBV7-2; TRBD2 matches at 9 bases. The CDR3 consists of 14 residues. The ends lost 1 base at V and 6 bases at J; junction bases unmatched: 4. Germline V gene data show CDR1 as SGHTA and CDR2 as FQGNSA. CDR3: CASSLVAGGVEQYF. The CDR3 DNA reads TGTGCCAGCAGCTTAGTGGCGGGAGGGGTCGAGCAGTACTTC.

This clone appeared a single time. The CDR3 spells CATSASSGFTDTQYF. As DNA, the CDR3 is TGTGCCACCAGTGCCTCTAGCGGATTCACAGATACGCAGTATTTT. The rearrangement joins TRBV24-1 to TRBJ2-3; 7 nucleotides match TRBD2. The CDR3 covers 15 residues. The germline CDR1 and CDR2 sequences are KGHDR and SFDVKD. V shed 5 bases and J 2 bases; nucleotides not matched to a gene: 6.

V usage is TRBV7-3 and J usage is TRBJ2-5, with a possible D match to TRBD1 (5 bases). Germline CDR1 and CDR2: SGHTA and FQGTGA. The V end lost 1 base, the J end lost 5 bases, and 8 bases lay between the germline ends. The length of the CDR3 is 13 residues. As DNA, the CDR3 is TGTGCCAGCAGCTTAAGCCCAGGGGAGACCCAGTACTTC. It is translated as CASSLSPGETQYF.

The table lists this clone with a count of one. The J gene is TRBJ2-5, the V gene TRBV14; maybe TRBD2 (6 bases). Trimming removed 1 base from V and 2 bases from J, with 14 bases in between. This CDR3 contains 16 residues. Germline CDR1 and CDR2: SGHDN and FVKESK. The CDR3 reads CASSQARGGAQETQYF. The CDR3 DNA follows: TGTGCCAGCAGCCAAGCACGGGGCGGGGCACAAGAGACCCAGTACTTC.

The rearrangement joins TRBV5-1 to TRBJ2-2; 7 nucleotides agree with TRBD1. The germline V gene has CDR1 SGHRS and CDR2 YFSETQ. CDR3 length equals 19 residues. The J segment lost 0 bases and the V segment lost 2 bases, leaving 13 bases of the junction unmatched. The CDR3 region has the DNA TGCGCCAGCAGCTTAGTTTCATTGACAGGGACAACGAACACCGGGGAGCTGTTTTTT. This translates into CASSLVSLTGTTNTGELFF.